This T cell receptor beta chain was identified in a study of neurological immune-mediated disorders. General observations from the study: Whereas HTLV-1-associated myelopathy showed the most TCR clonal expansion, multiple sclerosis showed the least, with levels below those of healthy controls.

The CDR3 totals 16 residues. The germline V and J ends were trimmed by 3 bases and 0 bases, with 14 bases remaining between them. Germline loops: CDR1 LGHDT, CDR2 YNNKEL (reference sequence). The method for making cDNA was 5'RACE, and it used 10-nucleotide random UMIs. In TCRdb, the 5' RACE reads were re-called with MiXCR into one record per CDR3 protein. The table has about 38,000 distinct CDR3 sequences, 6.5% to 7.5% seen once. This clonotype was seen many times. Its target is unknown. Material: CD4+ T cells from blood. This clonotype was obtained from a man in his forties or fifties in good health. The rearrangement links TRBV3-1 to TRBJ1-1; possible D gene TRBD1, 6 bases. CDR3 protein: CASSHITGRLNTEAFF. The DNA for the CDR3 is TGTGCCAGCAGCCACATTACAGGGCGATTGAACACTGAAGCTTTCTTT.